This entry concerns a single TCR beta chain. Its antigen is unidentified. The data originate from a study of T cell responses to AZD1222 COVID-19 vaccine. Some clones are missing from TCRdb's copy, which holds only in-frame ones; the method was immunoSEQ multiplex PCR. The sample consists of about 140,000 clones, 85% to 90% of them appearing once. General observations from the study: A reported finding is that nearly half of spike-specific TCRs target unmutated variant regions. Baseline seropositivity occurred in only a handful of AZD1222 recipients. Clonal diversity may have been underestimated, and the donors were mostly white British, with more females than males. Regions 160-218 and 743-854 dominated among vaccine-associated CD4 TCRs spanning spike.

Germline-derived CDR1 and CDR2 are SGHRS and YFSETQ. CDR3 length: 15 residues. V gave up 3 bases and J gave up 0 bases; unmatched junction bases: 2. The sequence derives from an adult in good health. Sequenced here: peripheral blood, sampled on day 0 of AZD1222 vaccination. V is TRBV5-1 and J is TRBJ1-4; 7 nucleotides align to TRBD1. The CDR3 bases are TGCGCCAGCAGCTGGGGGACAGCAACTAATGAAAAACTGTTTTTT. This sequence encodes CASSWGTATNEKLFF.